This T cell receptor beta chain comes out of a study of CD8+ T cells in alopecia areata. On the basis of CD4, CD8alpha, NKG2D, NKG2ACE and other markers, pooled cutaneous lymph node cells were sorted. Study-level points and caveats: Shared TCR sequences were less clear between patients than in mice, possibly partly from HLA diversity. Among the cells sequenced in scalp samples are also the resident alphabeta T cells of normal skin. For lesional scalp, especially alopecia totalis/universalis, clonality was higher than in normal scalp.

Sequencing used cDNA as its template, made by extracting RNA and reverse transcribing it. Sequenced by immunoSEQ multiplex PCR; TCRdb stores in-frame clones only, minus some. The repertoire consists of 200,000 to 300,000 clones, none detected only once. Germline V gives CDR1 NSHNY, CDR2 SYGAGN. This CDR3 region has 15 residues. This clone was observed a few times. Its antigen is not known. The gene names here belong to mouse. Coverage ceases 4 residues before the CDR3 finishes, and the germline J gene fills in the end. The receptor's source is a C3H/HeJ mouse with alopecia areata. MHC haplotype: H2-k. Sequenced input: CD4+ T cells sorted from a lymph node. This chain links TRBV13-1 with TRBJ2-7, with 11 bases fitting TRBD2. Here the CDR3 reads CASSVQGTGGYEQYF. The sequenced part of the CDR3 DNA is TGTGCCAGCAGTGTGCAGGGGACTGGGGGATAT.